Below, 32 T cell receptor beta chains from the same sample are listed, as sequenced in a study of vaccination and CD4 T cells after COVID-19. Antigen specificity for these receptors is unknown. The time point denotes: late sampling 161 to 241 days after vaccination in three convalescent patients. Regarding treatment: approximately 10-day PBMC culture with coronavirus spike peptide pools or control peptides (ViraFEST assay). Oncomine TCR Beta short-read sequencing was applied to DNA from cultured CD4+ T cells. A single record per CDR3 protein comes from TCRdb applying MiXCR to the PCR reads. The sample gives around 21,000 distinct CDR3 sequences, 40% to 50% of which show up once; roughly 9.9% is in the top ten. This material consisted of CD4+ T cells from blood, cultured in vitro, taken about 7 months after SARS-CoV-2 vaccination. These receptors all come from a human donor who had recovered from COVID-19.

The CDR3 sequence: CASTRKREGPYEQYF. DNA of the CDR3: TGTGCCAGCACTAGGAAGCGGGAGGGCCCCTACGAGCAGTACTTC. The V and J genes are TRBV2 and TRBJ2-7, with 10 positions matching TRBD2. Unmatched junction bases numbered 8, after V lost 7 bases and J lost 2 bases. Germline assignment: CDR1 SNHLY and CDR2 FYNNEI. The CDR3 totals 15 residues. Full variable domain (missing parts from reference TRBV2 and TRBJ2-7): EPEVTQTPSHQVTQMGQEVILRCVPISNHLYFYWYRQILGQKVEFLVSFYNNEISEKSEIFDDQFSVERPDGSNFTLKIRSTKLEDSAMYFCASTRKREGPYEQYFGPGTRLTVT.

This clonotype was picked up a small number of times. Here the CDR3 reads CASSLAAAGGSYEQYF. CDR3 DNA: TGTGCCAGCAGCTTAGCCGCTGCGGGAGGGTCCTACGAGCAGTACTTC. J is TRBJ2-7 and V is TRBV7-2; 9 bases are shared with TRBD2. Germline V gene lookup returns CDR1 SGHTA and CDR2 FQGNSA. V shed 0 bases, J shed 1 base, and the junction held 4 bases outside the gene matches. CDR3 length equals 16 residues.

The CDR3 is CATSGWQGRGWSNQPQHF. The CDR3 DNA sequence: TGTGCCACCAGCGGCTGGCAAGGTCGAGGTTGGAGCAATCAGCCCCAGCATTTT. The chain employs TRBV15 and TRBJ1-5; D uncertain. The ends were cut back, 5 bases at V and 1 base at J, with 21 bases in the middle. Looked up from germline, CDR1 is LNHNV and CDR2 is YYDKDF (reference sequence). The CDR3 contains 18 residues.

The V gene is TRBV6-1, the J gene TRBJ2-1; 9 bases fit TRBD2. The CDR3 has 14 residues. Germline CDR1 and CDR2: MNHNS and SASEGT. The trim removed 6 bases at V and 4 bases at J, leaving 4 bases unmatched. This CDR3 is CASSRTSGYNEQFF. CDR3 nucleotide sequence: TGTGCCAGCAGCCGAACTAGCGGGTACAATGAGCAGTTCTTC.

CDR3 sequence: CASSHVRVEQYF. CDR3 DNA: TGTGCCAGCAGCCACGTCAGGGTTGAGCAGTACTTC. V and J are TRBV14 and TRBJ2-7; D is possibly TRBD1 (5 bases). Germline V CDR1 and CDR2: SGHDN, FVKESK. The CDR3 covers 12 residues. The V gene lost 3 bases and the J gene lost 7 bases, with 10 bases spanning the gap.

This clonotype was detected a few times. The V gene is TRBV28, the J gene TRBJ1-6; weak D call: TRBD1 (6 bases). This CDR3 comprises 14 residues. V was clipped by 7 bases and J by 7 bases, with 14 bases between them. Germline lookup yields CDR1 MDHEN and CDR2 SYDVKM. CDR3 in amino acids: CASTQEGGNSPLHF. The CDR3 bases are TGTGCCAGCACCCAAGAGGGGGGAAATTCACCCCTCCACTTT. The full variable domain, in which reference TRBV28 and TRBJ1-6 provide the parts outside the CDR3, is DVKVTQSSRYLVKRTGEKVFLECVQDMDHENMFWYRQDPGLGLRLIYFSYDVKMKEKGDIPEGYSVSREKKERFSLILESASTNQTSMYLCASTQEGGNSPLHFGNGTRLTVT.

The V and J genes are TRBV7-2 and TRBJ2-7; TRBD1 or TRBD2 may be the D gene (5 bases each). Trimming pared 4 bases from V and 7 bases from J, leaving 17 bases between. This CDR3 is built from 14 residues. Germline CDR1 SGHTA, CDR2 FQGNSA. Written as DNA, the CDR3 is TGTGCCAGCAGCTCCACCGGGACGAAGGGTGAGCAGTACTTC. Protein: CASSSTGTKGEQYF.

The V and J genes are TRBV19 and TRBJ2-7; 8 bases are a match to TRBD1. V trimming: 9 bases; J trimming: 6 bases; junction bases outside the gene matches: 4. Looked up from germline, CDR1 is LNHDA and CDR2 is SQIVND (reference sequence). This CDR3 contains 11 residues. CDR3 sequence (DNA): TGTGCCAGCCTCGACAGGGGCGAGCAGTACTTC. Its translation: CASLDRGEQYF.

The table lists this clonotype with a few counts. The DNA of the CDR3 is TGTGCCAGCAAGCCGAATCAAGAGACCCAGTACTTC. As protein: CASKPNQETQYF. The J gene is TRBJ2-5, the V gene TRBV6-1, with D hard to call. Between the trimmed V and J ends, which lost 7 bases and 2 bases, there was a span of 8 bases. The CDR3 has 12 residues. Germline V CDR1 and CDR2: MNHNS, SASEGT.

This chain uses TRBV21-1 with TRBJ2-5. TRBV21-1 is deemed a pseudogene. This CDR3 has 15 amino acids. CDR3 region: CASSNPQGYQETQYF. CDR3 DNA sequence: TGTGCCAGCAGCAATCCTCAGGGGTACCAAGAGACCCAGTACTTC.

The chain is built from TRBV19 and TRBJ2-5, with TRBD2 matching 8 bases. V was pared by 6 bases and J by 4 bases, with 13 bases of the junction left unmatched. CDR1 is LNHDA, CDR2 SQIVND, per germline (reference sequence). CDR3 length: 16 residues. The CDR3 loop reads CASRRKAGGTRETQYF. CDR3 sequence (DNA): TGTGCCAGTAGGAGGAAGGCGGGAGGAACTCGAGAGACCCAGTACTTC.

The chain carries TRBV19 and TRBJ2-7, with 8 bases lining up with TRBD2. Germline V gene data show CDR1 as LNHDA and CDR2 as SQIVND (reference sequence). V dropped 5 bases and J dropped 4; count of bases not matched to a gene: 4. The CDR3 is 13 amino acids. The CDR3 region is CASSASGSYEQYF. DNA for the CDR3: TGTGCCAGTAGTGCCAGCGGGAGTTACGAGCAGTACTTC. The full variable domain, completed using reference TRBV19 and TRBJ2-7, is DGGITQSPKYLFRKEGQNVTLSCEQNLNHDAMYWYRQDPGQGLRLIYYSQIVNDFQKGDIAEGYSVSREKKESFPLTVTSAQKNPTAFYLCASSASGSYEQYFGPGTRLTVT.

The chain combines TRBV27 with TRBJ2-7, with TRBD1 matching 7 bases. Germline V gene sequence: CDR1 MNHEY, CDR2 SMNVEV (reference sequence). V was clipped by 8 bases and J by 4 bases; unmatched bases: 11. The CDR3 totals 14 residues. The DNA of the CDR3 is TGTGCCAGCCGACACAGGACAGGTCGATACGAGCAGTACTTC. Translation: CASRHRTGRYEQYF.

This clonotype was recorded a few times. The rearrangement joins TRBV7-2 to TRBJ2-7; D remains unclear. Trimming stripped 3 bases from V and 4 bases from J, with 16 bases between. The CDR3 extends over 15 amino acids. CDR1 and CDR2 (germline): SGHTA, FQGNSA. The CDR3 protein is CASSFYVVATYEQYF. Here the CDR3 DNA reads TGTGCCAGCAGCTTCTATGTGGTAGCTACTTACGAGCAGTACTTC.

This rearrangement joins TRBV5-4 to TRBJ2-7; D might be TRBD1 (5 bases). From germline, CDR1 is SGHNT and CDR2 YYREEE (reference sequence). V lost 0 bases and J 2 bases, leaving 9 bases between the germline ends. There are 14 residues in the CDR3. Here the CDR3 DNA reads TGTGCCAGCAGCTTGGCTGGGGCCCCCTACGAGCAGTACTTC. It yields the protein CASSLAGAPYEQYF.

The chain is built from TRBV27 and TRBJ2-1, with unresolved D. CDR3 length: 19 amino acids. Trimming stripped 0 bases from V and 0 bases from J, with 18 bases between. Germline CDR1 and CDR2: MNHEY and SMNVEV (reference sequence). The CDR3 region is CASSLSPLKASRSYNEQFF. Here the CDR3 DNA reads TGTGCCAGCAGTTTATCGCCACTGAAAGCCTCCCGCTCCTACAATGAGCAGTTCTTC.

V is TRBV19 and J is TRBJ2-7, with D uncertain. This CDR3 is 11 amino acids long. The V gene lost 5 bases and the J gene lost 4 bases, with 6 bases spanning the gap. CDR1 and CDR2 (germline): LNHDA, SQIVND (reference sequence). The CDR3 sequence: CASSSKYEQYF. The CDR3 DNA reads as TGTGCCAGTAGTTCGAAATACGAGCAGTACTTC. Combining the CDR3 with reference TRBV19 and TRBJ2-7 gives the whole variable domain DGGITQSPKYLFRKEGQNVTLSCEQNLNHDAMYWYRQDPGQGLRLIYYSQIVNDFQKGDIAEGYSVSREKKESFPLTVTSAQKNPTAFYLCASSSKYEQYFGPGTRLTVT.

V gene TRBV28 combines with J gene TRBJ1-2; 8 nucleotides align to TRBD1. J lost 8 bases, V lost 1 base, and 15 bases had no gene match. CDR1 MDHEN and CDR2 SYDVKM come from the germline V gene. CDR3 length: 17 amino acids. The CDR3 nucleotides read TGTGCCAGCAGTTTATTGCAGGGGGCGTCTGGTAGTAGGGGCTACACCTTC. It yields the protein CASSLLQGASGSRGYTF.

The genes are TRBV28 and TRBJ2-7, with TRBD2 identical over 11 bases. Germline V lookup: CDR1 MDHEN, CDR2 SYDVKM. Unmatched junction bases numbered 5, after V lost 5 bases and J lost 2 bases. This CDR3 contains 15 residues. The CDR3 nucleotides read TGTGCCAGCAGTCCACGACTAGCGGGGCCCTACGAGCAGTACTTC. It is translated as CASSPRLAGPYEQYF.

This clonotype appeared a few times. This chain uses TRBV7-9 with TRBJ1-5; D is undetermined. This CDR3 is built from 12 residues. Germline V gene data show CDR1 as SEHNR and CDR2 as FQNEAQ (reference sequence). V lost 6 bases and J lost 4, with 7 bases in between. CDR3 DNA: TGTGCCAGCAGTTACGATAATCAGCCCCAGCATTTT. It is translated as CASSYDNQPQHF.

In its sample, this clonotype was seen a few times. In DNA, the CDR3 is TGTGCCAGCAGGTTTTGGGCAGGGGAACAGTCACCCCTCCACTTT. Protein product: CASRFWAGEQSPLHF. The chain couples TRBV27 to TRBJ1-6, with D maybe TRBD1 (6 bases). The germline V gene has CDR1 MNHEY and CDR2 SMNVEV (reference sequence). The CDR3 covers 15 residues. Trimming took off 6 bases at V and 10 bases at J, with 19 bases between the two ends.

This chain links TRBV5-1 with TRBJ2-7; D possibly uses TRBD1 or TRBD2 (5 bases each). Trimming left V 2 bases short and J 0 bases short, with 12 bases between. The germline V gene has CDR1 SGHRS and CDR2 YFSETQ. This CDR3 is 15 amino acids long. The CDR3 loop is CASSFRGGGSYEQYF. CDR3 coding DNA: TGCGCCAGCAGCTTTAGGGGCGGAGGCTCCTACGAGCAGTACTTC.

This chain connects TRBV7-4 to TRBJ2-7; D gene unclear. Germline values: CDR1 SGHVT, CDR2 SQSDAQ. There are 14 residues in the CDR3. With 10 bases removed from V and 0 bases from J, the gap between germline ends came to 16 bases. This CDR3 reads CATPPQRFSYEQYF. For the CDR3, the DNA is TGTGCCACCCCCCCCCAAAGGTTCTCCTACGAGCAGTACTTC.

In its sample, this clonotype was seen a few times. The chain is built from TRBV19 and TRBJ2-3, with 8 positions matching TRBD1. The ends lost 6 bases at V and 2 bases at J; junction bases unmatched: 10. There are 16 residues in the CDR3. CDR1 and CDR2 (germline): LNHDA, SQIVND (reference sequence). The CDR3 DNA is TGTGCCAGTAGGACGATCGGGACAGGACACACAGATACGCAGTATTTT. As protein: CASRTIGTGHTDTQYF.

In its sample, this clonotype was seen a few times. This chain connects TRBV24-1 to TRBJ1-6; TRBD1 aligns across 7 bases. The CDR3 is 16 amino acids. Germline values: CDR1 KGHDR, CDR2 SFDVKD. V was clipped by 1 base and J by 5 bases; unmatched bases: 4. CDR3 amino acids: CATSDFPDRNNSPLHF. The CDR3 DNA follows: TGTGCCACCAGTGATTTTCCGGACAGGAATAATTCACCCCTCCACTTT.

This clonotype has just a few counts. V and J are TRBV19 and TRBJ2-5; TRBD2 matches at 11 bases. There are 15 residues in the CDR3. Germline V gene lookup returns CDR1 LNHDA and CDR2 SQIVND (reference sequence). V was pared by 5 bases and J by 6 bases, with 8 bases of the junction left unmatched. The DNA for the CDR3 is TGTGCCAGTAGTCCAGTAGCGGGAGGGCCGCAGACCCAGTACTTC. Protein product: CASSPVAGGPQTQYF.

The chain is built from TRBV28 and TRBJ1-6, with 7 bases that match TRBD1. The V and J ends lost 3 bases and 10 bases, in that order; junction bases with no gene match: 12. CDR1 and CDR2 (germline): MDHEN, SYDVKM. The CDR3 contains 16 residues. The CDR3 nucleotides are TGTGCCAGCAGTTTCCGACCCGACAGGGATTCGTCACCCCTCCACTTT. This sequence encodes CASSFRPDRDSSPLHF.

The sample holds one count of this clonotype. The chain carries TRBV7-9 and TRBJ2-7; D perhaps matches TRBD2 (7 bases). The CDR3 is made up of 15 amino acids. The germline V and J ends were trimmed by 7 bases and 1 base, with 17 bases remaining between them. Germline CDR1 and CDR2: SEHNR and FQNEAQ (reference sequence). In DNA, the CDR3 is TGTGCCAGCAACCGCGGGGGCGGCGGATCCTACGAGCAGTACTTC. Translating gives CASNRGGGGSYEQYF.

This chain uses TRBV4-1 with TRBJ2-5; 11 bases line up with TRBD2. Germline values: CDR1 MGHRA, CDR2 YSYEKL. Unmatched junction bases numbered 5, after V lost 3 bases and J lost 5 bases. The CDR3 runs 15 residues. Here the CDR3 DNA reads TGCGCCAGCAGCCAGACGGGACTAGCGGCCGAGACCCAGTACTTC. Encoded protein: CASSQTGLAAETQYF.

V usage is TRBV5-6 and J usage is TRBJ2-5; D possibly uses TRBD1 or TRBD2 (5 bases each). Germline CDR1 and CDR2: SGHDT and YYEEEE. The CDR3 runs 11 residues. V lost 5 bases and J 5 bases, leaving 7 bases between the germline ends. The CDR3 DNA sequence: TGTGCCAGCAGGGGGGACGAGACCCAGTACTTC. Residues: CASRGDETQYF.

The V call is TRBV20-1, the J call TRBJ2-7; 8 positions match TRBD2. This CDR3 is 15 amino acids long. The germline V gene has CDR1 DFQATT and CDR2 SNEGSKA (reference sequence). The V and J ends lost 0 bases and 4 bases, in that order; junction bases with no gene match: 8. The CDR3 DNA reads TGCAGTGCTAGAGATGAAGTAGCGGGACCGTACGAGCAGTACTTC. This sequence encodes CSARDEVAGPYEQYF.

This clonotype was seen only once. The V gene is TRBV21-1, the J gene TRBJ1-5; the table's D call, TRBD1, has no DNA check behind it. TRBV21-1 is a listed pseudogene. This CDR3 comprises 15 residues. CDR3 sequence: CAGSDYRGSNQPQHF. CDR3 DNA: TGTGCCGGCAGCGATTACAGGGGTAGCAATCAGCCCCAGCATTTT.